This record concerns one TCR beta chain sequence. This clone showed up just once. What this receptor recognizes is not known. No clone much larger than this one lies a single base away; base qualities are absent. Donors were healthy HIV-negative adults with no recently reported acute infections or vaccinations. Every donor was a Caucasian adult living in Nashville, Tennessee, USA. CD4+ T cells were enriched by magnetic negative selection, after which naive cells were positively selected on CD45RA and the negative fraction was taken as the memory subset. Blood was obtained by leukapheresis, after which PBMCs were separated by Ficoll-Histopaque density gradient centrifugation and cryopreserved in liquid nitrogen vapor phase. Analytical flow cytometry was used to check the purity and quantity of every magnetically sorted T cell population. Each sorted fraction had its genomic DNA isolated and then quantified by UV absorbance on a Nanodrop 2000c.

Its CDR3 holds 14 amino acids, cysteine through phenylalanine. This entry keeps only the CDR3 DNA: 42 bases, framed from base 1. For this chain, trimming is 3 bases at the V end and 12 bases at the J end, and the number of junction bases without a gene match is 9. In the germline V gene, CDR1 corresponds to KGHSH and CDR2 to LQKENI. These data originate in a study of shared clonotypes between healthy human individuals (dated by TCRdb to 2018 to 2020). Context from the whole study: The cohort included three men and a couple of women between 18 and 49 years of age. For each donor, CD4 naive and CD4 memory were each given three plates, CD8 naive was given two plates, and CD8 memory was given one plate. Blood TCR repertoires of about 5 healthy adults were deeply sequenced to estimate repertoire size and the extent of clonotype sharing between individuals. Different laboratories and diverse techniques were used to prepare libraries and sequence TCR repertoires, to increase sequencing depth and limit assay-specific biases. Per donor, leukapheresis produced somewhere between about 0.9 and 9 billion PBMCs.

The research as a whole found: Sampling was restricted to blood, and TCR repertoires in tissues likely differ from the TCR repertoires found in blood. Even with the large sequencing depth, rarefaction of the sorted-subset datasets indicated that sequencing was incomplete. Pairwise subsampling led to the expectation that sequencing depth would affect the degree of clonotype sharing among donors. Naive subsets generally had larger estimated clonotype richness than memory subsets did. The small number of donors limited the genetic and exposure-history diversity represented. Higher generation probabilities were observed for clonotypes shared by all four sorted-subset donors than for non-shared clonotypes. When a few donors were compared, the shared fraction of clonotypes was approximately 5% for naive CD4, over 3% for naive CD8, 2.3% for memory CD4, and 0.3% to 0.5% for memory CD8.

TCR CDR3 regions were amplified from genomic DNA by multiplex PCR using the deep immunoSEQ assay. Genomic DNA extracted from each cell subset was distributed evenly over all wells of several immunoSEQ 96-well plates, and each plate served as one replicate. For sorted subsets, roughly 0.2 ug genomic DNA, equal to 30,000 to 35,000 T cell genomes, was loaded into each replicate PCR. The purified libraries were quantified using a Qubit 3.0 fluorometer, sized with a Bioanalyzer 2100, and then quantified again using the KAPA Library Quantification kit. Each immunoSEQ 96-well plate was sequenced on its own single-read 150-cycle Illumina NextSeq 550 flow cell. The authors' analysis ran thus. The immunoSEQ output contained only junctional sequences without quality scores, so filtering could not match that applied to full-length reads. To assign V/J genes and CDR3, sequences were annotated using PyIR, a Python wrapper for IgBLAST v1.9, with IMGT germline references. Reads were filtered out if the reads had weak V/J assignments (E-value above 1e-6), no CDR3, stop codons, out-of-frame junctions, or ambiguous translated residues. V3J clonotypes were defined by identical inferred V gene, J gene, and CDR3 amino acid sequence. Percentage overlap between repertoires was calculated by dividing the number of shared unique clonotypes by the size of the smaller repertoire. Richness of each repertoire was evaluated using RTK rarefaction, the Chao1 estimator, and Recon v2.1 estimates of unobserved clonotypes. Generation probabilities for all TCRbeta clonotypes obtained by the gDNA method from a handful of donors were computed using OLGA. Imported from immuneACCESS, the table was reduced by TCRdb to in-frame sequences with V and J called. These copies leave out some clones; in studies compared against another copy, an unresolved V gene accounts for under half, and the cause of the remainder is not known. V, J and clone size were drawn from that table, and D and trimming were deduced from the DNA. The sample table shows roughly 1,500,000 clones, and 98% are seen once. About 0.4% of the sample is in the top ten clones.

This sequence uses TRBV18 and TRBJ2-1, with 9 bases aligning to TRBD2. The receptor was derived from a man aged 25 to 40 in good health. Sequencing was performed on naive CD4+ T cells sorted from blood. The cell subset or site tag for this specimen amounts to: CD45RA+ positively selected. The DNA sequence is as follows: TGTGCCAGCTCACCTCTAGACCAGGGACTAGCGCAGTTCTTC. Translated, it reads CASSPLDQGLAQFF.